A few counts support the clone carrying this T cell receptor beta chain. Its antigen remains unidentified. Given a much more abundant clone one base away, this may be a read error. Using RNA transcripts as the source, TCR beta CDR3 regions were amplified. RT-PCR in the first round (using the HTBI primer set) targeted the TCR CDR3. TCRdb itself ran the multiplex PCR reads through MiXCR, one entry per CDR3 protein. The sample holds approximately 520,000 distinct CDR3 sequences, 24% seen once. The data stem from a study of T cells in Graves' hyperthyroidism and ophthalmopathy. Notes on the study in general: A model of 13 V-J features distinguished ophthalmopathy from stable hyperthyroidism. Prediction of ophthalmopathy progression came a median approximately 6.6 months pre-onset. Within blood appeared most thyroid clonotypes that had expanded above 0.001.

Sequenced input: blood. The sequence was obtained from a woman younger than 45 with Graves' ophthalmopathy.

The CDR3 spells CSVGGQGASAKNIQYF. In DNA form, the CDR3 reads TGCAGCGTTGGGGGACAGGGGGCTTCGGCCAAAAACATTCAGTACTTC. The J gene is TRBJ2-4, the V gene TRBV29-1, with 12 positions matching TRBD1. Trimming took 4 bases from V and 1 from J; bases not matched to a gene: 5. CDR3 length equals 16 residues. The germline V gene encodes CDR1 SQVTM and CDR2 ANQGSEA.